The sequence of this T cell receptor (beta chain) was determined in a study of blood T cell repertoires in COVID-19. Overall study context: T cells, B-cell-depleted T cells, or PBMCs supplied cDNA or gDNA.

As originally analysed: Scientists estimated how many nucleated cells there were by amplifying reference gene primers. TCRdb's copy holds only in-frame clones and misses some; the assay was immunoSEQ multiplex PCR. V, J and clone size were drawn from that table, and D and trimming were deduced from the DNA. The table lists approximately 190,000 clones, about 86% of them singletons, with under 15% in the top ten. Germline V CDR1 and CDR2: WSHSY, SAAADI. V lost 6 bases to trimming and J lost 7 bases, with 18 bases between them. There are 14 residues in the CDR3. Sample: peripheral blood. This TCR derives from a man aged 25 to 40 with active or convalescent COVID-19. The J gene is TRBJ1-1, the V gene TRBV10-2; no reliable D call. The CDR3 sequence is CASRLGTDPGEAFF. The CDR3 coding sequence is TGCGCCAGCAGGCTTGGAACGGATCCGGGTGAAGCTTTCTTT.